The 21 T cell receptor beta chains in this list originate from one sample, sequenced in a study of T-cell reconstitution after alpha-beta-depleted transplantation in children. As it was prepared, the TCRbeta library received unique molecular identifiers. TCRdb used MiXCR to reprocess the PCR reads, holding one entry per CDR3 protein. Of about 400,000 distinct CDR3 sequences detected, around 21% appear once; the ten largest clones hold 3% to 4%. This material consisted of PBMCs from the stem cell graft donor, taken from the stem cell graft. These receptors all come from a human donor who donated a stem cell graft to a child with acute myeloid leukemia.

This clonotype was detected only a few times. Here the CDR3 reads CSATFGAKYNEQFF. CDR3 nucleotide sequence: TGCAGTGCAACCTTTGGGGCCAAATACAATGAGCAGTTCTTC. The chain employs TRBV20-1 and TRBJ2-1, with a tentative D call TRBD1 (5 bases). The CDR3 length is 14 residues. Trimming took 6 bases from V and 4 from J, leaving 16 bases between them. Per germline, CDR1 DFQATT and CDR2 SNEGSKA (reference sequence).

The table lists this clonotype with many counts. The chain links TRBV20-1 to TRBJ1-5, with D unresolved. The CDR3 is 13 amino acids. Trimming removed 4 bases at V and 3 bases at J, with 10 bases between. CDR1 is DFQATT and CDR2 is SNEGSKA in the germline V gene (reference sequence). The CDR3 spells CSAIAGVNQPQHF. The CDR3 coding sequence is TGCAGTGCTATTGCCGGCGTCAATCAGCCCCAGCATTTT.

For this clonotype: One end of the junction is discordant with germline, which a read error may explain. The gene calls are TRBV27 and TRBJ2-2; D possibly corresponds to TRBD2 (5 bases). The germline V gene encodes CDR1 MNHEY and CDR2 SMNVEV (reference sequence). The CDR3 is 12 amino acids. CDR3: CASSLNTGKLFF. CDR3 in DNA: TGTGCCAGCAGTTTGAACACCGGGAAGCTGTTTTTT.

CDR3 sequence (DNA): TGTGCCAGCAGCTTAACAGCGTGGGGGGGTGGGAATGAGCAGTTCTTC. It is translated as CASSLTAWGGGNEQFF. This chain joins TRBV7-3 and TRBJ2-1; 7 bases are shared with TRBD2. Looked up from germline, CDR1 is SGHTA and CDR2 is FQGTGA. The CDR3 covers 16 residues. With 0 bases clipped from V and 7 bases from J, the junction kept 9 bases outside the gene matches.

This chain uses TRBV12-3 or TRBV12-4 with TRBJ2-3; D not resolved. The CDR3 runs 12 residues. Trimming took off 6 bases at V and 5 bases at J, with 9 bases between the two ends. The CDR3 DNA reads TGTGCCAGCAGCTCTCAACAAGATACGCAGTATTTT. It codes for CASSSQQDTQYF.

Only a few counts were recorded for this clonotype. The CDR3 DNA follows: TGTGCCAGCAGTCGCCGGGACCGTTACAATGAGCAGTTCTTC. This encodes CASSRRDRYNEQFF. The chain has TRBV12-3 or TRBV12-4 and TRBJ2-1; TRBD1 or TRBD2 may be the D gene (5 bases each). CDR3 length equals 14 residues. V lost 5 bases and J 4 bases, leaving 12 bases between the germline ends.

This clonotype was counted at least ten times. The rearrangement joins TRBV15 to TRBJ2-7; D remains unclear. The CDR3 is made up of 15 amino acids. Germline CDR1 LNHNV, CDR2 YYDKDF (reference sequence). Between the trimmed V and J ends, which lost 6 bases and 5 bases, there was a span of 20 bases. The CDR3 reads CATSAGRAQGHEQYF. CDR3 nucleotides: TGTGCCACCAGTGCTGGAAGGGCTCAAGGCCACGAGCAGTACTTC. Using reference TRBV15 and TRBJ2-7 for the parts outside the CDR3, the full variable domain is DAMVIQNPRYQVTQFGKPVTLSCSQTLNHNVMYWYQQKSSQAPKLLFHYYDKDFNNEADTPDNFQSRRPNTSFCFLDIRSPGLGDTAMYLCATSAGRAQGHEQYFGPGTRLTVT.

The chain's CDR3 is CASSQDRVSNTGELFF. CDR3 bases: TGCGCCAGCAGCCAAGACAGGGTCTCGAACACCGGGGAGCTGTTTTTT. The rearrangement uses TRBV4-1 and TRBJ2-2; TRBD1 might be the D (5 bases). The CDR3 totals 16 residues. With 0 bases removed from V and 0 bases from J, the gap between germline ends came to 8 bases. CDR1 is MGHRA and CDR2 is YSYEKL in the germline V gene.

This clonotype was detected only a few times. The V gene is TRBV7-2, the J gene TRBJ1-1; D remains unclear. Germline V CDR1 and CDR2: SGHTA, FQGNSA. CDR3 size: 14 residues. The ends were cut back, 1 base at V and 4 bases at J, with 10 bases in the middle. The CDR3 sequence: CASSLGLAPTEAFF. CDR3 DNA sequence: TGTGCCAGCAGCTTAGGTCTGGCTCCCACTGAAGCTTTCTTT.

This clonotype was counted at least ten times. This sequence joins TRBV29-1 and TRBJ2-7, with 10 bases matching TRBD2. The CDR3 loop spans 13 amino acids. After removal of 5 bases from V and 3 bases from J, the junction contained 4 bases not matched to a gene. Germline V gene lookup returns CDR1 SQVTM and CDR2 ANQGSEA. The CDR3 loop is CSVTPSGSYEQYF. The CDR3 nucleotides read TGCAGCGTTACGCCTAGCGGGAGCTACGAGCAGTACTTC.

The sample holds a few counts of this clonotype. One end of the junction does not line up with germline, which may come from a read error. The DNA of the CDR3 is TGTGCCAGCAGCCCTACTCCGGGACAGCCTGACTTC. It encodes CASSPTPGQPDF. The chain recombines TRBV28 with TRBJ2-7; 7 bases align to TRBD1. The CDR3 spans 12 residues. Germline values: CDR1 MDHEN, CDR2 SYDVKM.

This clonotype was found many times. The chain employs TRBV20-1 and TRBJ2-4; D uncertain. Germline loops: CDR1 DFQATT, CDR2 SNEGSKA (reference sequence). Trimming left V 6 bases short and J 3 bases short, with 12 bases between. This CDR3 comprises 13 residues. CDR3: CSAGPDGKNIQYF. Written as DNA, the CDR3 is TGCAGTGCCGGGCCGGACGGCAAAAACATTCAGTACTTC.

This clonotype was counted a few times. The V and J genes are TRBV7-8 and TRBJ2-1, with 8 bases lining up with TRBD2. The CDR3 runs to 15 residues. The ends lost 5 bases at V and 6 bases at J; junction bases unmatched: 9. From germline, CDR1 is SGHVS and CDR2 FQNEAQ. The CDR3 DNA reads TGTGCCAGCAGCGAGAGCGGGGGACCCCCCAATGAGCAGTTCTTC. It encodes CASSESGGPPNEQFF.

This chain connects TRBV28 to TRBJ1-1; perhaps TRBD1 as D (5 bases). This CDR3 has 14 residues. Trimming took 8 bases from V and 0 from J, leaving 13 bases between them. Germline-derived CDR1 and CDR2 are MDHEN and SYDVKM. CDR3 amino acids: CASARGDVNTEAFF. CDR3 sequence (DNA): TGTGCCAGCGCTCGGGGGGACGTGAACACTGAAGCTTTCTTT.

The chain employs TRBV20-1 and TRBJ1-2; D may be TRBD1 (5 bases). V was clipped by 5 bases and J by 5 bases, with 9 bases between them. CDR3 length: 11 residues. From germline, CDR1 is DFQATT and CDR2 SNEGSKA (reference sequence). The CDR3 sequence is CSAGGRYGYTF. CDR3 in DNA: TGCAGTGCTGGGGGGAGGTATGGCTACACCTTC.

The J gene is TRBJ1-2, the V gene TRBV4-3; D gene uncertain. Germline CDR1 and CDR2: LGHNA and YSLEER. Trimming took off 1 base at V and 4 bases at J, with 7 bases between the two ends. The length of the CDR3 is 13 residues. The CDR3 DNA follows: TGCGCCAGCAGCCAAGGGATGGGCTATGGCTACACCTTC. Its protein is CASSQGMGYGYTF.

The chain carries TRBV5-1 and TRBJ2-4; TRBD1 matches at 9 bases. V was clipped by 4 bases and J by 8 bases; unmatched bases: 13. CDR3 size: 16 residues. The germline V gene encodes CDR1 SGHRS and CDR2 YFSETQ. The DNA of the CDR3 is TGCGCCAGCAGCGCGCCGGGGACAGGGTATGGGGACATTCAGTACTTC. Residues: CASSAPGTGYGDIQYF. Together with reference TRBV5-1 and TRBJ2-4, the CDR3 gives the full variable domain: KAGVTQTPRYLIKTRGQQVTLSCSPISGHRSVSWYQQTPGQGLQFLFEYFSETQRNKGNFPGRFSGRQFSNSRSEMNVSTLELGDSALYLCASSAPGTGYGDIQYFGAGTRLSVL.

This chain links TRBV12-3 or TRBV12-4 with TRBJ2-5; TRBD2 agrees at 7 bases. This CDR3 is built from 13 residues. With V trimmed by 6 bases and J by 4 bases, 5 bases remained unmatched. This chain's CDR3 is CASRPTSRETQYF. The CDR3, as DNA: TGTGCCAGCAGGCCGACTAGCCGAGAGACCCAGTACTTC.

This clonotype was recorded a few times. This chain links TRBV5-1 with TRBJ2-3; no reliable D call. The V gene's germline CDR1 is SGHRS and CDR2 YFSETQ. V shed 8 bases and J shed 2 bases, with 6 bases lying between them. The CDR3 loop spans 11 amino acids. CDR3 loop: CASQNTDTQYF. CDR3 nucleotides: TGCGCCAGTCAGAACACAGATACGCAGTATTTT. The variable domain in full, with the rest retrieved from reference TRBV5-1 and TRBJ2-3, is KAGVTQTPRYLIKTRGQQVTLSCSPISGHRSVSWYQQTPGQGLQFLFEYFSETQRNKGNFPGRFSGRQFSNSRSEMNVSTLELGDSALYLCASQNTDTQYFGPGTRLTVL.

This clonotype was recorded many times. The chain combines TRBV4-3 with TRBJ2-5; tentatively, D is TRBD1 or TRBD2 (5 bases each). This CDR3 region has 14 residues. Germline V gene sequence: CDR1 LGHNA, CDR2 YSLEER. Trimming removed 0 bases at V and 5 bases at J, with 10 bases between. CDR3 coding DNA: TGCGCCAGCAGCCAAGACCTAGCAGGGGAGACCCAGTACTTC. Encoded protein: CASSQDLAGETQYF.

This clonotype was recorded at least ten times. The gene calls are TRBV3-1 and TRBJ2-7; 10 positions match TRBD1. Trimming took 2 bases from V and 4 from J; bases not matched to a gene: 11. The germline V gene has CDR1 LGHDT and CDR2 YNNKEL (reference sequence). This CDR3 region has 17 residues. The CDR3 spells CASSQRSGDRGNYEQYF. The CDR3 DNA reads as TGTGCCAGCAGCCAACGTTCTGGGGACAGGGGAAATTACGAGCAGTACTTC.